Listed below are T cell receptor beta chains from one sample, sequenced in a study of T cell repertoires in cytomegalovirus infection. TCRdb processed the reads anew with MiXCR; each CDR3 protein has one entry. This table has some 390,000 distinct CDR3 sequences, about a sixth appearing once. The source material was PBMCs. The origin of the receptors is a human donor in good health (CMV status not recorded). Some clones in this sample may be carry-over from other donors' samples. The CDR3 runs from the conserved cysteine through the conserved F or W. The D gene is left open where the match is weak. Clone size, where shown, is once, few, many, or a class for clones that have expanded.

D gene: -; J gene: TRBJ2-3; clone size: many; V gene: TRBV12-3/TRBV12-4; CDR3 protein: CASSQDSYTQYF; CDR3 DNA: TGTGCCAGCAGCCAGGACAGTTATACGCAGTATTTT
D gene: -; J gene: TRBJ1-1; clone size: few; V gene: TRBV7-9; CDR3 protein: CASSPDTATEAFF; CDR3 DNA: TGTGCCAGCAGCCCGGACACTGCAACTGAAGCTTTCTTT
D gene: -; J gene: TRBJ1-2; clone size: -; V gene: TRBV20-1; CDR3 protein: CSVNRQGRYGYTF; CDR3 DNA: TGCAGTGTCAATAGGCAGGGTCGCTATGGCTACACCTTC
D gene: -; J gene: TRBJ2-5; clone size: -; V gene: TRBV12-3/TRBV12-4; CDR3 protein: CASSLFMGGQETQYF; CDR3 DNA: TGTGCCAGCAGTTTATTTATGGGTGGTCAAGAGACCCAGTACTTC
D gene: -; J gene: TRBJ1-1; clone size: -; V gene: TRBV3-1; CDR3 protein: CASSQDTAASPPEAFF; CDR3 DNA: TGTGCCAGCAGCCAAGATACGGCGGCCTCACCTCCTGAAGCTTTCTTT
D gene: TRBD2; J gene: TRBJ2-1; clone size: -; V gene: TRBV11-2; CDR3 protein: CASSPWTSLNYEQFF; CDR3 DNA: TGTGCCAGCAGCCCCTGGACTAGCTTGAACTATGAGCAGTTCTTC
D gene: -; J gene: TRBJ2-2; clone size: few; V gene: TRBV20-1; CDR3 protein: CSARDEVRTRTGELFF; CDR3 DNA: TGCAGTGCTAGAGATGAAGTGAGGACCAGGACCGGGGAGCTGTTTTTT
D gene: TRBD2; J gene: TRBJ2-7; clone size: few; V gene: TRBV27; CDR3 protein: CASSWTSGSQYEQYF; CDR3 DNA: TGTGCCAGCAGCTGGACTAGCGGGAGTCAATACGAGCAGTACTTC
D gene: TRBD1; J gene: TRBJ1-2; clone size: few; V gene: TRBV20-1; CDR3 protein: CSARDLGTDYGYTF; CDR3 DNA: TGCAGTGCTAGAGATCTGGGGACAGACTATGGCTACACCTTC
D gene: -; J gene: TRBJ1-5; clone size: -; V gene: TRBV6-2/TRBV6-3; CDR3 protein: CASSWSNNQPQHF; CDR3 DNA: TGTGCCAGCAGTTGGTCCAATAATCAGCCCCAGCATTTT
D gene: TRBD1; J gene: TRBJ2-3; clone size: few; V gene: TRBV24-1; CDR3 protein: CATSDSGQVPDTQYF; CDR3 DNA: TGTGCCACCAGTGATTCCGGACAGGTCCCAGATACGCAGTATTTT
D gene: -; J gene: TRBJ2-3; clone size: -; V gene: TRBV5-1; CDR3 protein: CASSLEGQDTQYF; CDR3 DNA: TGCGCCAGCAGCTTGGAGGGCCAAGATACGCAGTATTTT
D gene: -; J gene: TRBJ1-1; clone size: few; V gene: TRBV7-9; CDR3 protein: CASSFPGRTMNTEAFF; CDR3 DNA: TGTGCCAGCAGCTTTCCCGGAAGGACCATGAACACTGAAGCTTTCTTT
D gene: -; J gene: TRBJ1-4; clone size: -; V gene: TRBV10-3; CDR3 protein: CAISESRAGEKLFF; CDR3 DNA: TGTGCCATCAGTGAGTCACGGGCGGGTGAAAAACTGTTTTTT
D gene: TRBD1; J gene: TRBJ1-2; clone size: many; V gene: TRBV4-1; CDR3 protein: CASSQKSRGLDYGYTF; CDR3 DNA: TGCGCCAGCAGCCAAAAGAGCAGGGGGTTGGACTATGGCTACACCTTC
D gene: -; J gene: TRBJ2-1; clone size: -; V gene: TRBV12-3/TRBV12-4; CDR3 protein: CASSRGYEQFF; CDR3 DNA: TGTGCCAGCAGCAGGGGATATGAGCAGTTCTTC
D gene: -; J gene: TRBJ1-4; clone size: -; V gene: TRBV3-1; CDR3 protein: CASSQVSEKLFF; CDR3 DNA: TGTGCCAGCAGCCAAGTTTCTGAAAAACTGTTTTTT
D gene: -; J gene: TRBJ1-4; clone size: many; V gene: TRBV7-2; CDR3 protein: CASSLDRQVDEKLFF; CDR3 DNA: TGTGCCAGCAGCTTAGACCGACAGGTCGATGAAAAACTGTTTTTT
D gene: TRBD2; J gene: TRBJ2-2; clone size: many; V gene: TRBV7-9; CDR3 protein: CASRPSGVTGELFF; CDR3 DNA: TGTGCCAGCAGGCCGAGCGGGGTCACCGGGGAGCTGTTTTTT
D gene: -; J gene: TRBJ2-7; clone size: -; V gene: TRBV6-5; CDR3 protein: CASSYSSPRTYEQYF; CDR3 DNA: TGTGCCAGCAGTTACTCGTCACCGAGAACCTACGAGCAGTACTTC
D gene: -; J gene: TRBJ1-3; clone size: -; V gene: TRBV19; CDR3 protein: CASRSSAISGNTIYF; CDR3 DNA: TGTGCCAGTAGATCCAGTGCCATCTCTGGAAACACCATATATTTT
D gene: -; J gene: TRBJ1-1; clone size: -; V gene: TRBV5-1; CDR3 protein: CASSLVGTDEAFF; CDR3 DNA: TGCGCCAGCAGCTTGGTGGGGACGGATGAAGCTTTCTTT
D gene: TRBD2; J gene: TRBJ2-1; clone size: -; V gene: TRBV5-1; CDR3 protein: CASSSRLAEPYNEQFF; CDR3 DNA: TGCGCCAGCAGCTCACGACTAGCGGAGCCCTACAATGAGCAGTTCTTC
D gene: TRBD2; J gene: TRBJ2-1; clone size: many; V gene: TRBV7-9; CDR3 protein: CASRSSGRANNEQFF; CDR3 DNA: TGTGCCAGCAGGTCTAGCGGGAGGGCCAACAATGAGCAGTTCTTC
D gene: -; J gene: TRBJ1-5; clone size: -; V gene: TRBV10-3; CDR3 protein: CAISGPTGDQPQHF; CDR3 DNA: TGTGCCATCAGTGGGCCGACGGGGGATCAGCCCCAGCATTTT
D gene: TRBD2; J gene: TRBJ2-7; clone size: many; V gene: TRBV28; CDR3 protein: CASSSPSGVSYEQYF; CDR3 DNA: TGTGCCAGCAGTTCGCCTAGCGGGGTATCCTACGAGCAGTACTTC
D gene: TRBD1; J gene: TRBJ1-1; clone size: -; V gene: TRBV29-1; CDR3 protein: CSVEGQGNTEAFF; CDR3 DNA: TGCAGCGTTGAAGGACAGGGTAACACTGAAGCTTTCTTT
D gene: -; J gene: TRBJ2-1; clone size: few; V gene: TRBV20-1; CDR3 protein: CSAGERYNEQFF; CDR3 DNA: TGCAGTGCTGGGGAGCGGTACAATGAGCAGTTCTTC
D gene: -; J gene: TRBJ2-2; clone size: few; V gene: TRBV7-6; CDR3 protein: CASSFNAPPSVTGELFF; CDR3 DNA: TGTGCCAGCAGCTTTAACGCCCCCCCGTCCGTCACCGGGGAGCTGTTTTTT
D gene: TRBD1; J gene: TRBJ2-3; clone size: many; V gene: TRBV6-6; CDR3 protein: CASSYQTGSSTTQYF; CDR3 DNA: TGTGCCAGCAGTTACCAGACAGGGTCCAGCACGACGCAGTATTTT
D gene: -; J gene: TRBJ2-1; clone size: few; V gene: TRBV2; CDR3 protein: CASNDYHNEQFF; CDR3 DNA: TGTGCCAGCAACGACTACCACAATGAGCAGTTCTTC
D gene: TRBD2; J gene: TRBJ2-1; clone size: -; V gene: TRBV11-2; CDR3 protein: CASSLDLRLVTGGSTYNEQFF; CDR3 DNA: TGTGCCAGCAGCTTAGATCTTCGACTCGTGACGGGAGGGTCTACCTACAATGAGCAGTTCTTC
D gene: TRBD1; J gene: TRBJ2-1; clone size: many; V gene: TRBV7-8; CDR3 protein: CASRKTGRDEQFF; CDR3 DNA: TGTGCCAGCAGAAAGACAGGGCGGGATGAGCAGTTCTTC
D gene: TRBD1; J gene: TRBJ1-1; clone size: -; V gene: TRBV2; CDR3 protein: CASSDRVSDTEAFF; CDR3 DNA: TGTGCCAGCAGCGACAGGGTTTCGGACACTGAAGCTTTCTTT
D gene: -; J gene: TRBJ2-7; clone size: few; V gene: TRBV10-3; CDR3 protein: CAISAPGVDEQYF; CDR3 DNA: TGTGCCATCAGTGCCCCCGGGGTTGACGAGCAGTACTTC
D gene: -; J gene: TRBJ1-1; clone size: many; V gene: TRBV7-2; CDR3 protein: CASSLTGDNTEAFF; CDR3 DNA: TGTGCCAGCAGCTTAACCGGGGATAACACTGAAGCTTTCTTT
D gene: -; J gene: TRBJ1-6; clone size: -; V gene: TRBV2; CDR3 protein: CASRRGHLNNSPLHF; CDR3 DNA: TGTGCCAGCAGGAGGGGACACCTGAATAATTCACCCCTCCACTTT
D gene: -; J gene: TRBJ2-7; clone size: many; V gene: TRBV7-2; CDR3 protein: CASSLPWGGEQYF; CDR3 DNA: TGTGCCAGCAGCTTACCGTGGGGAGGCGAGCAGTACTTC
D gene: -; J gene: TRBJ1-1; clone size: few; V gene: TRBV28; CDR3 protein: CASSLLTNTEAFF; CDR3 DNA: TGTGCCAGCAGTTTATTAACCAACACTGAAGCTTTCTTT
D gene: TRBD2; J gene: TRBJ2-1; clone size: -; V gene: TRBV27; CDR3 protein: CASSGTNGFF; CDR3 DNA: TGTGCCAGCAGCGGGACTAATGGCTTCTTC
D gene: -; J gene: TRBJ1-5; clone size: many; V gene: TRBV28; CDR3 protein: CASRRRGSNQPQHF; CDR3 DNA: TGTGCCAGCAGGAGAAGGGGGAGCAATCAGCCCCAGCATTTT
D gene: TRBD1; J gene: TRBJ1-6; clone size: once; V gene: TRBV3-1; CDR3 protein: CASSRRTGVPSYNSPLHF; CDR3 DNA: TGTGCCAGCAGCAGACGGACAGGAGTTCCCTCCTATAATTCACCCCTCCACTTT
D gene: -; J gene: TRBJ1-3; clone size: many; V gene: TRBV2; CDR3 protein: CASRQGSGNTIYF; CDR3 DNA: TGTGCCAGCAGACAGGGTTCTGGAAACACCATATATTTT
D gene: TRBD2; J gene: TRBJ2-1; clone size: many; V gene: TRBV25-1; CDR3 protein: CASRGTSQIYNEQFF; CDR3 DNA: TGTGCCAGCAGGGGGACTAGCCAAATCTACAATGAGCAGTTCTTC
D gene: TRBD1; J gene: TRBJ1-2; clone size: few; V gene: TRBV6-5; CDR3 protein: CASSLLTGDGYTF; CDR3 DNA: TGTGCCAGCAGTTTGCTCACAGGGGACGGCTACACCTTC
D gene: -; J gene: TRBJ1-3; clone size: many; V gene: TRBV7-2; CDR3 protein: CASSPTWTAGNTIYF; CDR3 DNA: TGTGCCAGCAGCCCGACCTGGACGGCTGGAAACACCATATATTTT
D gene: TRBD2; J gene: TRBJ2-1; clone size: -; V gene: TRBV6-2/TRBV6-3; CDR3 protein: CASSQLAGGPNEQFF; CDR3 DNA: TGTGCCAGCAGTCAGCTAGCGGGAGGGCCGAATGAGCAGTTCTTC
D gene: -; J gene: TRBJ1-1; clone size: many; V gene: TRBV7-8; CDR3 protein: CASSLAYRSVRRTEAFF; CDR3 DNA: TGTGCCAGCAGCTTAGCGTATCGGTCAGTGAGGAGGACTGAAGCTTTCTTT
D gene: -; J gene: TRBJ2-7; clone size: few; V gene: TRBV18; CDR3 protein: CASSPPEGDHEQYF; CDR3 DNA: TGTGCCAGCTCACCACCAGAGGGGGACCACGAGCAGTACTTC
D gene: -; J gene: TRBJ2-1; clone size: -; V gene: TRBV20-1; CDR3 protein: CSARVLGGPLNEQFF; CDR3 DNA: TGCAGTGCTAGAGTTTTGGGGGGTCCTTTGAATGAGCAGTTCTTC